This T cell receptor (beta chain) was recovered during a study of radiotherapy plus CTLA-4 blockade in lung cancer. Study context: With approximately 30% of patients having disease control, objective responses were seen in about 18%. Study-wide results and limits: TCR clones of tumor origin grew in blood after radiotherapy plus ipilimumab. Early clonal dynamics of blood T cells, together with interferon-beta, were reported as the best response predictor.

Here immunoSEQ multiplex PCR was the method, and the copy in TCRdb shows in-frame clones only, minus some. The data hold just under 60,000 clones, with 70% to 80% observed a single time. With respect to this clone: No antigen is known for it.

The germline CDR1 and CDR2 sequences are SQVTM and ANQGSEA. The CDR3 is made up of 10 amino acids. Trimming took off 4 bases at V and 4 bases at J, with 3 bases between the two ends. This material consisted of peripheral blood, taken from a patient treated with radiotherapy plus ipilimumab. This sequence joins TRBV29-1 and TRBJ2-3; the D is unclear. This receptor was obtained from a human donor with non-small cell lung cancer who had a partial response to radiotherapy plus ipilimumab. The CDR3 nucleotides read TGCAGCGTTGGGCCAGATACGCAGTATTTT. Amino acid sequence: CSVGPDTQYF.